This TCR beta chain is drawn from a study of shared clonotypes between healthy human individuals (dated by TCRdb to 2018 to 2021). As for the study more broadly: The cohort included three men and a couple of women between 18 and 49 years of age. For each donor, CD4 naive and CD4 memory were each run on three plates, CD8 naive on two plates, and CD8 memory on one plate. The study deeply sequenced blood TCR repertoires of several healthy adults to estimate repertoire size and the extent of clonotype sharing between individuals. To increase sequencing depth and limit assay-specific biases, TCR repertoire library preparation and sequencing were carried out by different laboratories using diverse techniques. Between about 0.8 and 9 billion PBMCs per donor were obtained by leukapheresis.

Trimming at the junction amounts to 2 bases on V and 3 bases on J, and the germline ends lie 7 bases apart. There are 13 amino acids in the CDR3, from cysteine to phenylalanine inclusive. CDR3 DNA is the only sequence kept; it has 39 bases, read in frame from the first base. CDR1 and CDR2 (LGHNA, YSLEER) derive from the germline V gene. Donors were healthy HIV-negative adults with no recently reported acute infections or vaccinations. Every donor was a Caucasian adult living in Nashville, Tennessee, USA. CD4+ T cells were enriched through magnetic negative selection, after which naive cells were positively selected on CD45RA and the remaining negative fraction served as the memory subset. After blood collection by leukapheresis, PBMCs were isolated using Ficoll-Histopaque density gradient centrifugation and then cryopreserved in the vapor phase of liquid nitrogen. Analytical flow cytometry was used to check the purity and quantity of each magnetically sorted T cell population. Each sorted fraction had its genomic DNA isolated and then quantified by UV absorbance on a Nanodrop 2000c.

Using the deep immunoSEQ assay, multiplex PCR amplified TCR CDR3 regions from genomic DNA. Genomic DNA extracted from each cell subset was distributed evenly over all wells of several immunoSEQ 96-well plates, and each plate served as one replicate. For sorted subsets, 200 ng of genomic DNA, equivalent to 25,000 to 35,000 T cell genomes, went into each replicate PCR. Purified libraries were measured with a Qubit 3.0 fluorometer, size-checked on a Bioanalyzer 2100, and measured again with the KAPA Library Quantification kit. A separate single-read 150-cycle Illumina NextSeq 550 flow cell was used to sequence each immunoSEQ 96-well plate. The study's processing was this. Because the immunoSEQ output held only junctional sequences and lacked quality scores, the filtering could not match the filtering applied to full-length reads. Sequences were annotated with PyIR, a Python wrapper for IgBLAST v1.9, and V/J genes and CDR3 were assigned using IMGT germline references. Reads were filtered out if the reads had weak V/J assignments (E-value above 1e-6), no CDR3, stop codons, out-of-frame junctions, or ambiguous translated residues. A V3J clonotype was defined by an identical inferred V gene, J gene, and CDR3 amino acid sequence. To compute the percentage overlap between repertoires, the number of shared unique clonotypes was divided by the size of the smaller repertoire. Richness of each repertoire was evaluated using RTK rarefaction, the Chao1 estimator, and Recon v2.1 estimates of unobserved clonotypes. OLGA was used to compute generation probabilities for all TCRbeta clonotypes that the gDNA method yielded from a handful of donors. Held by TCRdb, this immuneACCESS table contains in-frame sequences only and omits some clones. Under half of the omission traces to an unresolved V gene where checked; the cause of the rest is unknown. D and trimming were read from the DNA, whereas the V and J calls and clone size are those reported in that table. This sample comprises roughly 2.5 million clones, roughly 92% of them detected only once. The ten top clones hold 0.13% to 0.15% of the sample.

What the authors observed across the whole study: Only blood was sampled, and tissue TCR repertoires likely differ from those in blood. Clonotypes shared by all four sorted-subset donors showed higher generation probabilities than non-shared clonotypes. Because the study included only a small number of donors, the genetic and exposure-history diversity represented was limited. Naive subsets generally had larger estimated clonotype richness than memory subsets did. Pairwise subsampling led to the expectation that sequencing depth would affect the degree of clonotype sharing among donors. Even with the large sequencing depth, rarefaction of the sorted-subset datasets indicated that sequencing was incomplete. Approximately 5% of naive CD4, 3.5% of naive CD8, about 2.1% of memory CD4, and 0.35% to 0.4% of memory CD8 clonotypes were shared across a few donors.

Of note for this clone: Its antigen target is currently unknown. No qualities accompany the bases; no much larger clone lies one base away. The sample has other DNA sequences that encode this CDR3 too.

The clonotype comes from a man aged 18 to 29 in good health. The chain couples TRBV4-3 to TRBJ2-5; a tentative D call is TRBD1 (6 bases match). The specimen was naive CD4+ T cells sorted from blood. This sample's cell subset or site label indicates: CD45RA+ positively selected. The CDR3 sequence is CASSQTGKETQYF. DNA sequence: TGCGCCAGCAGCCAAACAGGGAAAGAGACCCAGTACTTC.